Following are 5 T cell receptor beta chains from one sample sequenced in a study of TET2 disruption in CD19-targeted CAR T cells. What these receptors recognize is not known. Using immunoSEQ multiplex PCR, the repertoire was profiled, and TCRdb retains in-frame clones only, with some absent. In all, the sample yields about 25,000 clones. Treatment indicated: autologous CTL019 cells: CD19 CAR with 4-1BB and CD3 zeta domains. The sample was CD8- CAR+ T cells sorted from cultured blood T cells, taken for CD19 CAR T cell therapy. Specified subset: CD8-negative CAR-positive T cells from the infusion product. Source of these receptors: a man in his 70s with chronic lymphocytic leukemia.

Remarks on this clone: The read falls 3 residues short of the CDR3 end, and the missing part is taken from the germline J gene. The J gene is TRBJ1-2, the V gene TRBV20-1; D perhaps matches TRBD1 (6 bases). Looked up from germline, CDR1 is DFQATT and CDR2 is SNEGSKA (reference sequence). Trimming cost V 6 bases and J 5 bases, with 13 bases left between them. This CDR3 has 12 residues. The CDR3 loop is CSAERTDYGYTF. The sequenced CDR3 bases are TGCAGTGCCGAGAGGACAGATTATGGC.

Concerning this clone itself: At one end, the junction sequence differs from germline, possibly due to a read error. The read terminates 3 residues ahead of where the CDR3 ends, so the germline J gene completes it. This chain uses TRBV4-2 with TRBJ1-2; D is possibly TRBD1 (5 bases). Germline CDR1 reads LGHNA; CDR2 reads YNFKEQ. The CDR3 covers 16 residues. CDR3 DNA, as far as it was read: TGCGCCAGCAGCCAAGAGTCTCAGGGTCTTTCCTATGGC. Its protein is CASSQESQGLSYG. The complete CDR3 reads CASSQESQGLSYGYTF.

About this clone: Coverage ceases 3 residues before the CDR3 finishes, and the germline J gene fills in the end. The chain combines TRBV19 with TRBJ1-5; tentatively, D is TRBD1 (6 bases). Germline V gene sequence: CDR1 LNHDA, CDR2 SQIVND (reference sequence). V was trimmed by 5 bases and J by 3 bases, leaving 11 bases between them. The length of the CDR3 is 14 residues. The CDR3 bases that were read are TGTGCCAGTAGTTCCCGACAGGTCAATCAGCCC. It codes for CASSSRQVNQP. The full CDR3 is CASSSRQVNQPQHF.

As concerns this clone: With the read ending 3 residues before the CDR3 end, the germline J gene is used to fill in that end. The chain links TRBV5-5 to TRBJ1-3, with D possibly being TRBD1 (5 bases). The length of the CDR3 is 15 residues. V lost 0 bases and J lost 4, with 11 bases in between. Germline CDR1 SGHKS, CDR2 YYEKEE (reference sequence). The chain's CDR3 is CASSLAPGEGNTIYF. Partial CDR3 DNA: TGTGCCAGCAGCTTGGCCCCGGGGGAAGGAAACACC.

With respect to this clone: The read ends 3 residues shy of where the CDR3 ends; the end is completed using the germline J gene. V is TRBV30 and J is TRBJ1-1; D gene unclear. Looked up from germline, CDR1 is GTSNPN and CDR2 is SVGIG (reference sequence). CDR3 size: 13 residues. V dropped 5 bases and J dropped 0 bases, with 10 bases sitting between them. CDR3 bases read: TGTGCCTGGGATCGGGGAGTGAACACTGAA. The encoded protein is CAWDRGVNTE. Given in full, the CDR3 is CAWDRGVNTEAFF. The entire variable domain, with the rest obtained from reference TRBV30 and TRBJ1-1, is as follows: SQTIHQWPATLVQPVGSPLSLECTVEGTSNPNLYWYRQAAGRGLQLLFYSVGIGQISSEVPQNLSASRPQDRQFILSSKKLLLSDSGFYLCAWDRGVNTEAFFGQGTRLTVV.